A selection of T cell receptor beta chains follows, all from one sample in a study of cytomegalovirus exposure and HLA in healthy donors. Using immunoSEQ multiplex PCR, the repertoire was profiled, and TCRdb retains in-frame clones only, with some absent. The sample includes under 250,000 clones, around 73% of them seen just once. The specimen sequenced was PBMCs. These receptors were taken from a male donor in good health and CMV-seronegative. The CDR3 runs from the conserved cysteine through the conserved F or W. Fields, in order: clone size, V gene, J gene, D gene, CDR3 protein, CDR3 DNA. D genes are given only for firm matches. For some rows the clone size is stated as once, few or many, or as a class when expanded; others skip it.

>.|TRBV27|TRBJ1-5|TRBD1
CASSGTGTWPQHF
TGTGCCAGCAGTGGGACAGGGACATGGCCCCAGCATTTT
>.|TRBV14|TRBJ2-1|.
CASSDGLPNNEQFF
TGTGCCAGCAGCGATGGACTACCCAACAATGAGCAGTTCTTC
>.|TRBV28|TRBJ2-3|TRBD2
CASSSGGAGGADTQYF
TGTGCCAGCAGTTCGGGAGGAGCGGGAGGGGCAGATACGCAGTATTTT
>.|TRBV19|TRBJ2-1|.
CASSIASEGYYNEQFF
TGTGCCAGTAGTATAGCTAGCGAGGGTTACTACAATGAGCAGTTCTTC
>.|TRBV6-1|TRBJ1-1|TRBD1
CASVPGQEAFF
TGTGCCAGCGTACCGGGACAGGAAGCTTTCTTT
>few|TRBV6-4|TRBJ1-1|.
CASSDTDRPTEAFF
TGTGCCAGCAGTGACACAGACAGGCCCACTGAAGCTTTCTTT
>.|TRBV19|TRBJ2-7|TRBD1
CASSITGGYYEQYF
TGTGCCAGTAGTATCACAGGGGGTTACTACGAGCAGTACTTC
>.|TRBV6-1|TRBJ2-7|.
CANGGGWPPYEQYF
TGTGCCAATGGGGGGGGCTGGCCCCCCTACGAGCAGTACTTC
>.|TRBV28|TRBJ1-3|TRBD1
CASSSRDRGPRSGNTIYF
TGTGCCAGCAGTTCCCGGGACAGGGGCCCCCGCTCTGGAAACACCATATATTTT
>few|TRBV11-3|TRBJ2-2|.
CASSPNGGIKSGELFF
TGTGCCAGCAGTCCTAACGGGGGTATTAAATCCGGGGAGCTGTTTTTT
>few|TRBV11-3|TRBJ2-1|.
CASSLRGGNEQFF
TGTGCCAGCAGCTTAAGAGGGGGCAATGAGCAGTTCTTC
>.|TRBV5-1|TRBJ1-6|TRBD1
CASSLPRGNNSPLHF
TGCGCCAGCAGCTTGCCCAGGGGGAATAATTCACCCCTCCACTTT
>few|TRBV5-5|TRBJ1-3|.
CASSLAKQAGNTIYF
TGTGCCAGCAGCTTGGCCAAGCAGGCTGGAAACACCATATATTTT
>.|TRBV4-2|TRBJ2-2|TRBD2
CASSALAGGSDTGELFF
TGTGCCAGCAGCGCCCTAGCGGGAGGGTCAGACACCGGGGAGCTGTTTTTT
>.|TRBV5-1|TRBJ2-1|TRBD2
CASSLFSGSSYNEQFF
TGCGCCAGCAGTTTATTTAGCGGGAGCTCCTACAATGAGCAGTTCTTC
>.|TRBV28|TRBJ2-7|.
CASSWVSGSYEQYF
TGTGCCAGCAGTTGGGTATCGGGCTCCTACGAGCAGTACTTC
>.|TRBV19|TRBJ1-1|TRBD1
CASSMGTVNTEAFF
TGTGCCAGTAGTATGGGGACAGTGAACACTGAAGCTTTCTTT
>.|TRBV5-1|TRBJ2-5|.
CASSFGSRGGQETQYF
TGCGCCAGCAGCTTTGGATCCCGAGGCGGCCAAGAGACCCAGTACTTC
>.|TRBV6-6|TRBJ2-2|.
CASSRTGTSNTGELFF
TGTGCCAGCAGTCGGACCGGGACATCGAACACCGGGGAGCTGTTTTTT